This TCR beta chain was captured by sequencing in a study of blood T cells in healthy people across ages. The CDR3 contains 14 residues. The V and J ends lost 0 bases and 1 base respectively, with 6 bases between them. Germline CDR1 SNHLY, CDR2 FYNNEI. Together with a sample-barcoded 5' primer, a J-beta primer mix was included in a second PCR lasting roughly 6 to 12 cycles. MiXCR, run by TCRdb on the 5' RACE reads, gives a single entry per CDR3 protein. The sample records more than 650,000 distinct CDR3 sequences, about a fifth being singletons. This clonotype was observed a handful of times. The source is a man aged 70 or older in good health. This chain uses TRBV2 with TRBJ1-1; the D is unclear. The sequenced sample consisted of blood. CDR3 DNA: TGTGCCAGCAGTGAAGCGCGCGGGAACACTGAAGCTTTCTTT. Protein sequence: CASSEARGNTEAFF.